This passage covers 2 T cell receptor beta chains from one sample sequenced in a study of blood T cells in healthy people across ages. A second PCR, run for roughly 6 to 11 cycles, used a sample-barcoded 5' primer plus a J-beta primer mix. TCRdb re-derived calls from the 5' RACE reads in MiXCR, one entry per CDR3 protein. The sample includes roughly 900,000 distinct CDR3 sequences, 25% to 30% seen only once; the top ten take about 18%. Specimen: blood. The source is a woman aged 80 or over in good health.

A few counts support this clonotype. J is TRBJ2-1 and V is TRBV6-1; 8 bases are a match to TRBD1. Germline CDR1 is MNHNS and CDR2 is SASEGT. The CDR3 spans 15 residues. Trimming took 6 bases from V and 2 from J; bases not matched to a gene: 6. In nucleotides, the CDR3 is TGTGCCAGCAGCATACAGGGGGTCACCTACAATGAGCAGTTCTTC. Protein product: CASSIQGVTYNEQFF.

Here the CDR3 DNA reads TGCAGCGTTAGGTCCGGCTACGAGCAGTACTTC. Amino acids: CSVRSGYEQYF. The chain combines TRBV29-1 with TRBJ2-7; no reliable D call. The CDR3 spans 11 residues. Germline-derived CDR1 and CDR2 are SQVTM and ANQGSEA. V was shortened by 5 bases and J by 3 bases, with 8 bases between the two germline ends.